The entry that follows covers one T cell receptor (beta chain) sequence. What it recognizes is unknown. Sample donors were healthy Caucasian individuals that came from Russia, aged roughly 6 to 95. The germline CDR1 and CDR2 sequences are MDHEN and SYDVKM. Trimming pared 7 bases from V and 10 bases from J, leaving 26 bases between. The CDR3 has 15 residues. This sample is drawn from a study of blood T cells in healthy people across ages. Regarding the study as a whole: The recorded TCR beta diversity per million T cells decreased in a roughly linear manner with age.

Then a second PCR, running roughly 6 to 11 cycles, was carried out with a sample-barcoded 5' primer and a J-beta primer mix. TCRdb re-derived calls from the 5' RACE reads in MiXCR, one entry per CDR3 protein. This table holds 800,000 to 1,300,000 distinct CDR3 sequences, approximately 26% found once. The sample was also reused in another study, on T cells of mothers and their children. From that study: A few healthy Caucasian mothers and their six children were the donors. Each child gave approximately 2.8 million TCR beta CDR3 reads (each mother, over 9 million).

The source is a girl aged 2 to 9 in good health. Sample: blood. The chain is built from TRBV28 and TRBJ2-7; either TRBD1 or TRBD2 may supply D (5 bases each). The CDR3 spells CASTHGTSKVRDQYF. The DNA of the CDR3 is TGTGCCAGCACCCACGGGACCTCTAAAGTTCGGGACCAGTACTTC.